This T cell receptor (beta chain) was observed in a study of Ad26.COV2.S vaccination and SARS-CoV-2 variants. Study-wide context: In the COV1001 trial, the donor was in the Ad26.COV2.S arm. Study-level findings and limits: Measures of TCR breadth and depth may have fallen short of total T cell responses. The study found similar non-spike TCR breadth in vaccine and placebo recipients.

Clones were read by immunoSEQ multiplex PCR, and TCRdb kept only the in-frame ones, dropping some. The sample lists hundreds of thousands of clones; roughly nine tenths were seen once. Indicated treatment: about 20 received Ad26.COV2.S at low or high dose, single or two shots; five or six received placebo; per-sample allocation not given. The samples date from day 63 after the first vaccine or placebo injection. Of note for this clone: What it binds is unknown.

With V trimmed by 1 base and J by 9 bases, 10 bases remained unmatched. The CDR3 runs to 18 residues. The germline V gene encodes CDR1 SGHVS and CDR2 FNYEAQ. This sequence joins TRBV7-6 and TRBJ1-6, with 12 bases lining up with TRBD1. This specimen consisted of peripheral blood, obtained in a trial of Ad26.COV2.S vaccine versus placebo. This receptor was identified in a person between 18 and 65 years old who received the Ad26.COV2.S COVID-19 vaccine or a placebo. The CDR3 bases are TGTGCCAGCAGCTTAGTCCCCCCCGGGACAGGGGGCAGTTCACCCCTCCACTTT. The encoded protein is CASSLVPPGTGGSSPLHF.